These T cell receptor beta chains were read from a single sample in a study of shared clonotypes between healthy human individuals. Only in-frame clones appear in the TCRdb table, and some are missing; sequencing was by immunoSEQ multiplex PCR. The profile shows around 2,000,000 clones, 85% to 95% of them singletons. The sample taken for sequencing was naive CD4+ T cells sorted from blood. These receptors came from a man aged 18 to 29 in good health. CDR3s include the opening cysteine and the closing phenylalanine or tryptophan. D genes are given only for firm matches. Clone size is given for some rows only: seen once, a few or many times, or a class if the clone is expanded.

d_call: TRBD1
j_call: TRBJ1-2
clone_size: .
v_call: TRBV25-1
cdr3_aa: CASSDNVGQGRYGYTF
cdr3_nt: TGTGCCAGCAGCGATAATGTAGGACAGGGACGCTATGGCTACACCTTC

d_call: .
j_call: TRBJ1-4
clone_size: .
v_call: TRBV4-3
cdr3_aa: CASSQDPGVVEKLFF
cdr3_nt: TGCGCCAGCAGCCAAGATCCCGGGGTTGTTGAAAAACTGTTTTTT

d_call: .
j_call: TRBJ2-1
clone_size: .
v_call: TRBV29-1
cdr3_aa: CSVDRYTTYNEQFF
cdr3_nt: TGCAGCGTTGATCGGTACACGACCTACAATGAGCAGTTCTTC

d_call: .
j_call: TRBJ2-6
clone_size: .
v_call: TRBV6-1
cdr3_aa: CASSERYSGANVLTF
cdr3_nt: TGTGCCAGCAGTGAGAGGTATTCTGGGGCCAACGTCCTGACTTTC

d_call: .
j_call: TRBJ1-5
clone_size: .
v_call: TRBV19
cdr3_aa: CASTLGAGAGKPQHF
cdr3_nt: TGTGCCAGTACTTTGGGTGCGGGGGCAGGAAAGCCCCAGCATTTT

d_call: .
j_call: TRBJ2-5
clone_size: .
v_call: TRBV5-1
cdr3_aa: CASSLVPGGSETQYF
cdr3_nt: TGCGCCAGCAGCTTGGTCCCAGGGGGGTCGGAGACCCAGTACTTC

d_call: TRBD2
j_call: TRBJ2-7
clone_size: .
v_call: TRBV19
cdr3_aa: CASRTSGAYEQYF
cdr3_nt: TGTGCCAGTAGAACTAGCGGGGCCTACGAGCAGTACTTC

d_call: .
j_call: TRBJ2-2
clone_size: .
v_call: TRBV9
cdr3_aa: CASSAEVGELFF
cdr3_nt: TGTGCCAGCAGCGCCGAAGTGGGGGAGCTGTTTTTT

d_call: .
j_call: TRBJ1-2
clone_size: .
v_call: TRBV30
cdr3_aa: CAWSPDTLNYGYTF
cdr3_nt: TGTGCCTGGAGTCCGGACACTCTAAACTATGGCTACACCTTC

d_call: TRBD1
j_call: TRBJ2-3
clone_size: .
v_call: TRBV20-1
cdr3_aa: CSATNRGTQYF
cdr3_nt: TGCAGTGCTACGAACAGGGGTACGCAGTATTTT

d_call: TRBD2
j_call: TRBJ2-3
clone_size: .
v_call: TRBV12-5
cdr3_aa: CASGLVITREGADTQYF
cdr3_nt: TGTGCTAGTGGTTTGGTAATCACGCGGGAGGGGGCAGATACGCAGTATTTT

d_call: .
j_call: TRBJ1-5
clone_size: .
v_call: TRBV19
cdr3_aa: CASSIGGQRDQPQHF
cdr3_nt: TGTGCCAGTAGTATAGGAGGACAGAGGGATCAGCCCCAGCATTTT

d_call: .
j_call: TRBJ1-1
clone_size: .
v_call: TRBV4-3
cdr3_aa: CASSETELMNTEAFF
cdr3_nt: TGCGCCAGCAGCGAGACAGAGCTAATGAACACTGAAGCTTTCTTT

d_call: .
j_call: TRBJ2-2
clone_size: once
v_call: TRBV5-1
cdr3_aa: CASSLRVSTGELFF
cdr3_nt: TGCGCCAGCAGCCTCAGGGTGAGCACCGGGGAGCTGTTTTTT

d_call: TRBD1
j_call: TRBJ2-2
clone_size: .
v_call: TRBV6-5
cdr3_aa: CASSPTGVGTGELFF
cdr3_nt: TGTGCCAGCAGCCCGACAGGGGTGGGCACCGGGGAGCTGTTTTTT

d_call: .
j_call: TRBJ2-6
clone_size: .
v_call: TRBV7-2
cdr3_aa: CASSRDNSGANVLTF
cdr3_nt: TGTGCCAGCAGCAGGGACAACTCTGGGGCCAACGTCCTGACTTTC